The entry that follows covers one T cell receptor beta chain sequence. Its antigen is undetermined. The data derive from a study of CD8 T cells in Susac syndrome. General study results and limits: The study's TCR sequencing and HLA analysis drew on a certain number of individuals. That number was acknowledged as relatively small.

V shed 7 bases and J shed 6 bases, with 13 bases lying between them. This CDR3 spans 12 amino acids. The germline CDR1 and CDR2 sequences are MNHEY and SMNVEV (reference sequence). RNA totalling roughly 0.45 to 1 ug underwent reverse transcription with random hexamers. TCRdb re-analysed the immunoSEQ multiplex PCR reads in MiXCR, keeping a single row per CDR3 protein. The sample lists 150,000 or so distinct CDR3 sequences, 94% occurring once. TCR beta from blood CD8+ and CD4+ T cells was sequenced. Sequencing was carried out using CD8+ T cells from PBMCs. This chain connects TRBV27 to TRBJ2-7; unclear D gene. The TCR sequence derives from a human donor with multiple sclerosis. The CDR3 coding sequence is TGTGCCAGCACAACAGTCTCGGGCGAGCAGTACTTC. Its protein product is CASTTVSGEQYF.